Sequencing of this T cell receptor (beta chain) was carried out in a study of blood T cell repertoires in COVID-19. The data were produced by immunoSEQ multiplex PCR, yet TCRdb's version contains in-frame clones alone and is incomplete. The table includes under 8,000 clones, around 84% detected once. Per germline, CDR1 SNHLY and CDR2 FYNNEI. CDR3 size: 14 residues. Trimming took 4 bases from V and 2 from J, leaving 10 bases between them. The sequence was collected from a human donor with active COVID-19. The donor label of this sample is uncertain. The chain employs TRBV2 and TRBJ2-3; no firm D call. Sequenced material: peripheral blood. The CDR3 region has the DNA TGTGCCAGCAGTGGGAGACTCGTCACAGATACGCAGTATTTT. Translating it yields CASSGRLVTDTQYF. The full variable domain, with the rest looked up from reference TRBV2 and TRBJ2-3, is EPEVTQTPSHQVTQMGQEVILRCVPISNHLYFYWYRQILGQKVEFLVSFYNNEISEKSEIFDDQFSVERPDGSNFTLKIRSTKLEDSAMYFCASSGRLVTDTQYFGPGTRLTVL.